This T cell receptor beta chain was obtained from a study of long-term antiretroviral therapy in people with HIV. An immunoSEQ assay, version v3.0, was performed at survey level. Using immunoSEQ multiplex PCR, the repertoire was profiled, and TCRdb retains in-frame clones only, with some absent. The sample holds 25,000 to 35,000 clones, 90% to 95% seen once. The CDR3 extends over 13 amino acids. CDR1 is MNHNY, CDR2 SVGAGI, per germline (reference sequence). Trimming stripped 5 bases from V and 0 bases from J, with 5 bases between. The sequences come from unsorted PBMCs, collected approximately 7.1 years after starting antiretroviral therapy. J is TRBJ1-5 and V is TRBV6-6, with D hard to call. This clonotype was obtained from a middle-aged man with HIV. CDR3 nucleotide sequence: TGTGCCAGCAGTCCAATTAGCAATCAGCCCCAGCATTTT. Translation: CASSPISNQPQHF.